This entry describes one TCR beta chain. Per the authors' pipeline: Reference gene primer amplification yielded estimated nucleated cell counts. This table comes from immunoSEQ multiplex PCR, and its TCRdb copy is limited to in-frame clones, with some not included. For V, J and clone size, that table is used; D and trimming come from the DNA. This sample has under 170,000 clones; around 90% occur once, and the top ten carry approximately 4.1%. Germline CDR1 is ENHRY and CDR2 is SYGVKD. V lost 10 bases to trimming and J lost 0 bases, with 18 bases between them. The CDR3 runs 15 residues. This sample stems from a study of blood T cell repertoires in COVID-19. Study in general: From the United States, Italy and Spain came samples of acute and convalescent COVID-19. Sample material is recorded as cDNA or gDNA derived from T cells, B-cell-depleted T cells, or PBMCs.

Sequenced input: peripheral blood. This TCR came from a woman aged 60-75 years with active or convalescent COVID-19. V is TRBV10-3 and J is TRBJ1-2, with D possibly matching TRBD1 (6 bases). The CDR3 coding sequence is TGTGCCACTCTTAAGACAGGACTAGCTAACTATGGCTACACCTTC. It translates to CATLKTGLANYGYTF.